The rows below give T cell receptor beta chains drawn from one sample of a study of blood T cell repertoires in COVID-19. The table came from immunoSEQ multiplex PCR; TCRdb's copy has only in-frame clones and leaves some out. The sample yields approximately 250,000 clones, almost 85% seen once. Sequenced input: PBMCs or T cells enriched from blood (not recorded which). The source of these receptors is a man in his forties or fifties who had recovered from COVID-19. CDR3s include the opening cysteine and the closing phenylalanine or tryptophan. The D gene is left open where the match is weak. Where a row states a size, it is once, few, many or the class of an expanded clone; other rows omit it.

v_gene: TRBV7-2; abundance: few; j_gene: TRBJ2-3; d_gene: TRBD2; CDR3aa: CASSKGLASFTQYF; CDR3nt: TGTGCCAGCAGCAAAGGACTAGCATCATTTACGCAGTATTTT
v_gene: TRBV11-2; abundance: once; j_gene: TRBJ2-3; d_gene: TRBD2; CDR3aa: CASTRSGGATDTQYF; CDR3nt: TGTGCCAGCACCCGGAGCGGGGGGGCAACAGATACGCAGTATTTT
v_gene: TRBV30; abundance: once; j_gene: TRBJ1-3; d_gene: NA; CDR3aa: CAWIHSGNTIYF; CDR3nt: TGTGCCTGGATCCACTCTGGAAACACCATATATTTT
v_gene: TRBV6-4; abundance: NA; j_gene: TRBJ1-2; d_gene: NA; CDR3aa: CASSQEAGYGYTF; CDR3nt: TGTGCCAGCAGTCAAGAGGCGGGTTATGGCTACACCTTC
v_gene: TRBV5-6; abundance: NA; j_gene: TRBJ2-7; d_gene: TRBD2; CDR3aa: CASSFGGDVATYEQYF; CDR3nt: TGTGCCAGCAGCTTCGGGGGGGACGTGGCCACCTACGAGCAGTACTTC
v_gene: TRBV19; abundance: NA; j_gene: TRBJ1-5; d_gene: NA; CDR3aa: CASSIDLWVRENQPQHF; CDR3nt: TGTGCCAGTAGTATAGATCTATGGGTTAGGGAGAATCAGCCCCAGCATTTT
v_gene: TRBV5-5; abundance: few; j_gene: TRBJ1-2; d_gene: NA; CDR3aa: CASSVQGLSNYGYTF; CDR3nt: TGTGCCAGCAGCGTACAGGGTTTAAGTAACTATGGCTACACCTTC
v_gene: TRBV28; abundance: NA; j_gene: TRBJ2-5; d_gene: TRBD1; CDR3aa: CASSFGDRGRQTQYF; CDR3nt: TGTGCCAGCAGTTTTGGGGACAGGGGCAGACAGACCCAGTACTTC
v_gene: TRBV7-9; abundance: NA; j_gene: TRBJ2-3; d_gene: TRBD2; CDR3aa: CASSLPLEGGPTDTQYF; CDR3nt: TGTGCCAGCAGCTTACCCTTGGAGGGAGGGCCGACAGATACGCAGTATTTT
v_gene: TRBV6-5; abundance: NA; j_gene: TRBJ1-1; d_gene: NA; CDR3aa: CASRRQGMNTEAFF; CDR3nt: TGTGCCAGCAGACGGCAGGGAATGAACACTGAAGCTTTCTTT
v_gene: TRBV7-3; abundance: NA; j_gene: TRBJ1-2; d_gene: TRBD1; CDR3aa: CASSQDREVGGYTF; CDR3nt: TGTGCCAGCAGCCAGGACAGGGAGGTGGGTGGCTACACCTTC
v_gene: TRBV7-3; abundance: NA; j_gene: TRBJ2-1; d_gene: TRBD2; CDR3aa: CASSLMGTSNYNEQFF; CDR3nt: TGTGCCAGCAGCTTAATGGGGACTAGCAACTACAATGAGCAGTTCTTC
v_gene: TRBV10-1; abundance: NA; j_gene: TRBJ2-7; d_gene: NA; CDR3aa: CASSDNSYEQYF; CDR3nt: TGCGCCAGCAGTGACAACTCCTACGAGCAGTACTTC
v_gene: TRBV18; abundance: NA; j_gene: TRBJ2-6; d_gene: NA; CDR3aa: CASRFGGASGANVLTF; CDR3nt: TGTGCCAGCAGGTTTGGGGGCGCCTCTGGGGCCAACGTCCTGACTTTC
v_gene: TRBV19; abundance: NA; j_gene: TRBJ1-2; d_gene: NA; CDR3aa: CASRTNPWPVRDGYTF; CDR3nt: TGTGCCAGTAGAACAAACCCCTGGCCAGTTCGGGATGGCTACACCTTC
v_gene: TRBV12-3/TRBV12-4; abundance: once; j_gene: TRBJ2-7; d_gene: NA; CDR3aa: CASSFLGAEQYF; CDR3nt: TGTGCCAGCAGTTTCCTAGGGGCCGAGCAGTACTTC
v_gene: TRBV5-1; abundance: NA; j_gene: TRBJ2-1; d_gene: TRBD2; CDR3aa: CASSPPRGSGRGGFYNEQFF; CDR3nt: TGCGCCAGCAGCCCTCCCCGTGGTAGCGGGAGGGGAGGGTTCTACAATGAGCAGTTCTTC
v_gene: TRBV5-1; abundance: NA; j_gene: TRBJ1-2; d_gene: NA; CDR3aa: CASSLARAAPNYGYTF; CDR3nt: TGCGCCAGCAGCTTGGCCAGGGCAGCCCCTAACTATGGCTACACCTTC
v_gene: TRBV2; abundance: NA; j_gene: TRBJ1-5; d_gene: TRBD1; CDR3aa: CASSGQGASQPQHF; CDR3nt: TGTGCCAGCAGTGGCCAGGGGGCCTCTCAGCCCCAGCATTTT
v_gene: TRBV6-4; abundance: NA; j_gene: TRBJ1-2; d_gene: TRBD1; CDR3aa: CASSVGQGARGYTF; CDR3nt: TGTGCCAGCAGTGTTGGACAGGGGGCCCGTGGCTACACCTTC
v_gene: TRBV20-1; abundance: NA; j_gene: TRBJ2-7; d_gene: NA; CDR3aa: CSASIHVRGEQYF; CDR3nt: TGCAGTGCTAGTATCCACGTCCGAGGCGAGCAGTACTTC
v_gene: TRBV2; abundance: few; j_gene: TRBJ1-5; d_gene: NA; CDR3aa: CASSRQINQPQHF; CDR3nt: TGTGCCAGCAGTCGACAGATCAATCAGCCCCAGCATTTT
v_gene: TRBV28; abundance: NA; j_gene: TRBJ1-2; d_gene: NA; CDR3aa: CASSLSGEIRGYTF; CDR3nt: TGTGCCAGCAGTTTATCAGGTGAAATAAGGGGCTACACCTTC
v_gene: TRBV7-8; abundance: NA; j_gene: TRBJ1-1; d_gene: NA; CDR3aa: CASSSPRGSGAFF; CDR3nt: TGTGCCAGCAGCTCCCCCCGGGGTAGTGGAGCTTTCTTT
v_gene: TRBV5-1; abundance: NA; j_gene: TRBJ1-5; d_gene: NA; CDR3aa: CASSLTDPTNQPQHF; CDR3nt: TGCGCCAGCAGCCTAACTGACCCGACTAATCAGCCCCAGCATTTT
v_gene: TRBV5-6; abundance: NA; j_gene: TRBJ2-1; d_gene: TRBD2; CDR3aa: CASSLRLAGVNEQFF; CDR3nt: TGTGCCAGCAGCCTAAGACTAGCGGGGGTCAATGAGCAGTTCTTC
v_gene: TRBV3-1/TRBV3-2; abundance: NA; j_gene: TRBJ1-1; d_gene: NA; CDR3aa: CASSRLGGGSEAFF; CDR3nt: TGTGCCAGCAGCCGGCTAGGGGGTGGGTCTGAAGCTTTCTTT
v_gene: TRBV24-1; abundance: once; j_gene: TRBJ2-6; d_gene: TRBD1; CDR3aa: CATSDFKGGEVLGANVLTF; CDR3nt: TGTGCCACCAGTGATTTTAAAGGGGGCGAAGTCCTTGGGGCCAACGTCCTGACTTTC
v_gene: TRBV4-1; abundance: NA; j_gene: TRBJ1-4; d_gene: NA; CDR3aa: CASSRGGLGANEKLFF; CDR3nt: TGCGCCAGCAGCCGGGGGGGACTCGGAGCTAATGAAAAACTGTTTTTT
v_gene: TRBV2; abundance: NA; j_gene: TRBJ2-3; d_gene: NA; CDR3aa: CASTRQSTQYF; CDR3nt: TGTGCCAGCACCCGACAAAGTACGCAGTATTTT
v_gene: TRBV5-1; abundance: NA; j_gene: TRBJ1-2; d_gene: TRBD1; CDR3aa: CASSRPGQDYGYTF; CDR3nt: TGCGCCAGCAGCCGACCGGGACAGGACTATGGCTACACCTTC
v_gene: TRBV6-1; abundance: NA; j_gene: TRBJ1-2; d_gene: TRBD1; CDR3aa: CASSEATGYGYTF; CDR3nt: TGTGCCAGCAGTGAAGCGACAGGGTATGGCTACACCTTC
v_gene: TRBV27; abundance: NA; j_gene: TRBJ1-1; d_gene: NA; CDR3aa: CASSRLTPKEAFF; CDR3nt: TGTGCCAGCAGTAGACTAACCCCGAAGGAAGCTTTCTTT
v_gene: TRBV7-2; abundance: NA; j_gene: TRBJ2-7; d_gene: NA; CDR3aa: CASSERTYEQYF; CDR3nt: TGTGCCAGCAGCGAGAGAACCTACGAGCAGTACTTC
v_gene: TRBV5-4; abundance: NA; j_gene: TRBJ1-1; d_gene: TRBD1; CDR3aa: CASLFRDRGRGTEAFF; CDR3nt: TGTGCCAGCCTCTTCCGGGACAGGGGACGGGGCACTGAAGCTTTCTTT
v_gene: TRBV25-1; abundance: NA; j_gene: TRBJ2-5; d_gene: NA; CDR3aa: CASSESSVETQYF; CDR3nt: TGTGCCAGCAGTGAATCGTCAGTAGAGACCCAGTACTTC
v_gene: TRBV28; abundance: NA; j_gene: TRBJ1-5; d_gene: TRBD1; CDR3aa: CASTIIQGQGQPQHF; CDR3nt: TGTGCCAGCACCATTATACAGGGGCAAGGTCAGCCCCAGCATTTT
v_gene: TRBV6-2/TRBV6-3; abundance: NA; j_gene: TRBJ1-2; d_gene: NA; CDR3aa: CASSRRGGRDGYTF; CDR3nt: TGTGCCAGCAGTCGGAGGGGGGGCAGGGATGGCTACACCTTC
v_gene: TRBV30; abundance: NA; j_gene: TRBJ1-1; d_gene: NA; CDR3aa: CAWSRQVNTEAFF; CDR3nt: TGTGCCTGGAGCAGACAAGTGAACACTGAAGCTTTCTTT
v_gene: TRBV2; abundance: NA; j_gene: TRBJ1-2; d_gene: NA; CDR3aa: CASSVIGAQSGYTF; CDR3nt: TGTGCCAGCAGTGTTATAGGGGCGCAGAGTGGCTACACCTTC
v_gene: TRBV3-1/TRBV3-2; abundance: NA; j_gene: TRBJ1-3; d_gene: NA; CDR3aa: CASSQDLGGKGSGNTIYF; CDR3nt: TGTGCCAGCAGCCAAGATCTTGGGGGCAAAGGATCTGGAAACACCATATATTTT
v_gene: TRBV19; abundance: few; j_gene: TRBJ1-2; d_gene: NA; CDR3aa: CASSIQGGANYGYTF; CDR3nt: TGTGCCAGTAGTATACAAGGCGGAGCTAACTATGGCTACACCTTC
v_gene: TRBV7-9; abundance: NA; j_gene: TRBJ1-6; d_gene: NA; CDR3aa: CASSLGTGGAIKF; CDR3nt: TGTGCCAGCAGCTTAGGTACTGGAGGTGCTATTAAATTT
v_gene: TRBV5-4; abundance: NA; j_gene: TRBJ2-3; d_gene: TRBD2; CDR3aa: CASSPLRGSGGGGGTDTQYF; CDR3nt: TGTGCCAGCAGCCCCTTGAGGGGTAGCGGGGGAGGTGGGGGCACAGATACGCAGTATTTT
v_gene: TRBV7-3; abundance: NA; j_gene: TRBJ2-1; d_gene: TRBD2; CDR3aa: CASSLGLAGGNEQFF; CDR3nt: TGTGCCAGCAGCTTAGGACTAGCGGGAGGTAATGAGCAGTTCTTC
v_gene: TRBV28; abundance: NA; j_gene: TRBJ2-2; d_gene: NA; CDR3aa: CASSFVADTLPPGELFF; CDR3nt: TGTGCCAGCAGTTTTGTAGCGGACACACTCCCCCCCGGGGAGCTGTTTTTT
v_gene: TRBV5-4; abundance: once; j_gene: TRBJ2-1; d_gene: TRBD1; CDR3aa: CASSLGGQVSSYNEQFF; CDR3nt: TGTGCCAGCAGTCTTGGGGGACAGGTGAGCTCCTACAATGAGCAGTTCTTC
v_gene: TRBV4-1; abundance: many; j_gene: TRBJ1-1; d_gene: TRBD1; CDR3aa: CASSPRDRVVDTEAFF; CDR3nt: TGCGCCAGCAGCCCGAGGGACAGGGTGGTCGACACTGAAGCTTTCTTT
v_gene: TRBV6-2/TRBV6-3; abundance: NA; j_gene: TRBJ2-5; d_gene: TRBD2; CDR3aa: CASSPAGMGTYF; CDR3nt: TGTGCCAGCAGTCCAGCGGGAATGGGTACCTACTTC